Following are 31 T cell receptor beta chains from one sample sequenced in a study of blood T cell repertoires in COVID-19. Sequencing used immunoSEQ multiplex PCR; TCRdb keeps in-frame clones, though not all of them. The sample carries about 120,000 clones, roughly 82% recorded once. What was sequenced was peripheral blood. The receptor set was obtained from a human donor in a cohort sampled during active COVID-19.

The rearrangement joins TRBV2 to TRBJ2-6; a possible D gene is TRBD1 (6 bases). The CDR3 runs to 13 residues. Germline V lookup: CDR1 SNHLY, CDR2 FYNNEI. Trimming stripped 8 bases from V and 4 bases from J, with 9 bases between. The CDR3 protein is CASRTAGANVLTF. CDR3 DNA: TGTGCCAGCCGGACAGCCGGGGCCAACGTCCTGACTTTC.

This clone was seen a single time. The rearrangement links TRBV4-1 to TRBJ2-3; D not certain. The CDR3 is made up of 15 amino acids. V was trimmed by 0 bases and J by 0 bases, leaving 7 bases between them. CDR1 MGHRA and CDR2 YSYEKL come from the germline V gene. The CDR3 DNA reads TGCGCCAGCAGCCAAGATCTGGCCAGCACAGATACGCAGTATTTT. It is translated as CASSQDLASTDTQYF.

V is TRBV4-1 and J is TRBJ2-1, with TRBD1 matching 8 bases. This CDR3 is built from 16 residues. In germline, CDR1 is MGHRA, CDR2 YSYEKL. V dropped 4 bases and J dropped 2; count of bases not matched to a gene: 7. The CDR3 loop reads CASSPGQGVTYNEQFF. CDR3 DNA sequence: TGCGCCAGCAGCCCCGGACAGGGAGTGACCTACAATGAGCAGTTCTTC.

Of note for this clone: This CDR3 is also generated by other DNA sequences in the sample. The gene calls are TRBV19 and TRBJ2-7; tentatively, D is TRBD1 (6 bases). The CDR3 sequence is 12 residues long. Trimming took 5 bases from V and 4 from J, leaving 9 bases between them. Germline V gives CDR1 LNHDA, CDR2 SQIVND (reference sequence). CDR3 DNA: TGTGCCAGTAGTGAACAGGGATACGAGCAGTACTTC. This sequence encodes CASSEQGYEQYF. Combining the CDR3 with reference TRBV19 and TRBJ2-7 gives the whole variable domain DGGITQSPKYLFRKEGQNVTLSCEQNLNHDAMYWYRQDPGQGLRLIYYSQIVNDFQKGDIAEGYSVSREKKESFPLTVTSAQKNPTAFYLCASSEQGYEQYFGPGTRLTVT.

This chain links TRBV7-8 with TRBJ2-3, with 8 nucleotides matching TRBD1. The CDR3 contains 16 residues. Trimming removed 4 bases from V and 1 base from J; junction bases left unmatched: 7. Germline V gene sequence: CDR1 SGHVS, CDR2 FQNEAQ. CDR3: CASSSKTGAGTDTQYF. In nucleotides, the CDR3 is TGTGCCAGCAGCTCGAAGACAGGGGCGGGCACAGATACGCAGTATTTT.

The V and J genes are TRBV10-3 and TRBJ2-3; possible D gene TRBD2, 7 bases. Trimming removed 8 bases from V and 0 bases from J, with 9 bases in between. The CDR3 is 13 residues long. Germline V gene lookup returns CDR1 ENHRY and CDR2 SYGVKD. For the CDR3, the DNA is TGTGCCATCCGGGGGGCGAGCACAGATACGCAGTATTTT. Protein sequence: CAIRGASTDTQYF.

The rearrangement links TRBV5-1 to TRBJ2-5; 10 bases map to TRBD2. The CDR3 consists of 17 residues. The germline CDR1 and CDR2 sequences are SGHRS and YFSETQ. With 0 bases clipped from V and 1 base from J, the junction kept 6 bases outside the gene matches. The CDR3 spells CASSLAGAGGSQETQYF. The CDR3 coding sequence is TGCGCCAGCAGCTTGGCGGGAGCGGGGGGGAGCCAAGAGACCCAGTACTTC.

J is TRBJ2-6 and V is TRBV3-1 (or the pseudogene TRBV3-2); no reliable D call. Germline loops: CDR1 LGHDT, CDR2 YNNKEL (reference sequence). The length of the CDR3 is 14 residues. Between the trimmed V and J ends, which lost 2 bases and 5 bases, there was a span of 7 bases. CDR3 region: CASSQSTWANVLTF. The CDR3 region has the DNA TGTGCCAGCAGCCAAAGTACTTGGGCCAACGTCCTGACTTTC.

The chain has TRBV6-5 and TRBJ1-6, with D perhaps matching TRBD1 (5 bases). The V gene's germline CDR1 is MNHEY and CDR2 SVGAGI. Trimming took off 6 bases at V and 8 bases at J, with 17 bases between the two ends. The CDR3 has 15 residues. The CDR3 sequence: CASSPGGVRDSPLHF. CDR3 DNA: TGTGCCAGCAGCCCCGGGGGGGTTCGGGATTCACCCCTCCACTTT.

Here the CDR3 DNA reads TGCGCCAGCAGCCCAGGTAGCTCTGGAAACACCATATATTTT. Protein: CASSPGSSGNTIYF. The rearrangement uses TRBV5-1 and TRBJ1-3; D unclear. Germline assignment: CDR1 SGHRS and CDR2 YFSETQ. Trimming stripped 4 bases from V and 0 bases from J, with 8 bases between. This CDR3 contains 14 residues.

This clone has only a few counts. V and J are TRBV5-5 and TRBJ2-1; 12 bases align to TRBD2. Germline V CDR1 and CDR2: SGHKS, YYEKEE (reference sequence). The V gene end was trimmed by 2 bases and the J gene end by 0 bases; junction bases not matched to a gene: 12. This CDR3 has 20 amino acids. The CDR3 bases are TGTGCCAGCAGCTTTAGGCTACTAGCGGGGGGTATTAGCTCCTACAATGAGCAGTTCTTC. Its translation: CASSFRLLAGGISSYNEQFF.

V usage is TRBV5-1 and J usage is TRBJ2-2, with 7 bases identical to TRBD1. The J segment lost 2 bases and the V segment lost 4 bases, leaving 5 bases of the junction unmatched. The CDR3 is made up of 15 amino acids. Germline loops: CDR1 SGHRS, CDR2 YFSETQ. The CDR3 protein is CASSLRTGNTGELFF. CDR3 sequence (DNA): TGCGCCAGCAGCCTCCGGACAGGAAACACCGGGGAGCTGTTTTTT.

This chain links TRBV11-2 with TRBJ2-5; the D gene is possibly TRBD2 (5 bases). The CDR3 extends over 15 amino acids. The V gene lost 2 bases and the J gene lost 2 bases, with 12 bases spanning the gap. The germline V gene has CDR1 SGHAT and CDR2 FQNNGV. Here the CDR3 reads CASSLLGRTQETQYF. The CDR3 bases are TGTGCCAGCAGCTTATTAGGTAGGACTCAAGAGACCCAGTACTTC.

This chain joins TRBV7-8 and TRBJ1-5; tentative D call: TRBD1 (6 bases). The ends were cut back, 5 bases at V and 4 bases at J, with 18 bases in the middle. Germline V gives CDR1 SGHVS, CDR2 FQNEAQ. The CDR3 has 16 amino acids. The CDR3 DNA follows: TGTGCCAGCAGCCCTTCCCGGGACATTTGGAATCAGCCCCAGCATTTT. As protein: CASSPSRDIWNQPQHF.

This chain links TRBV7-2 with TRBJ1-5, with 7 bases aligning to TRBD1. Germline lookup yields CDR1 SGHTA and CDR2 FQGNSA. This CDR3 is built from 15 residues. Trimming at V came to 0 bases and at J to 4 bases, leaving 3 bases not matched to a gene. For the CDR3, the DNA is TGTGCCAGCAGCTTAGCCGGGACAGTTAATCAGCCCCAGCATTTT. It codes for CASSLAGTVNQPQHF. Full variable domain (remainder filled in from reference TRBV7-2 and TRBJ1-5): GAGVSQSPSNKVTEKGKDVELRCDPISGHTALYWYRQSLGQGLEFLIYFQGNSAPDKSGLPSDRFSAERTGGSVSTLTIQRTQQEDSAVYLCASSLAGTVNQPQHFGDGTRLSIL.

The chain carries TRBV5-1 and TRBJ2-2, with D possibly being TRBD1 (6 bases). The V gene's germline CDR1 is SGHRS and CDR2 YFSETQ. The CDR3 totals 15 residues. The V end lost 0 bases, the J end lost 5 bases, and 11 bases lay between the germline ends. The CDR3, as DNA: TGCGCCAGCAGCTTGGACAGGGAGAAAACCGGGGAGCTGTTTTTT. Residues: CASSLDREKTGELFF.

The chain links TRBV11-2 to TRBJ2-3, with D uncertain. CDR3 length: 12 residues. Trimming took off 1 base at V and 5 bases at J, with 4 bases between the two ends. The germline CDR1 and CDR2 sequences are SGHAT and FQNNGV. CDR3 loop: CASSLAGDTQYF. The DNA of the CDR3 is TGTGCCAGCAGCTTAGCGGGAGATACGCAGTATTTT.

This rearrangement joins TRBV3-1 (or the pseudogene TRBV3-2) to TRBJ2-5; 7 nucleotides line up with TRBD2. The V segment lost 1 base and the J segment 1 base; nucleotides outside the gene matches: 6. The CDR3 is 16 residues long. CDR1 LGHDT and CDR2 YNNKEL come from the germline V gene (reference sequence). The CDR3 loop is CASSQGVRTSQETQYF. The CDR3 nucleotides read TGTGCCAGCAGCCAAGGCGTGCGGACTAGCCAAGAGACCCAGTACTTC.

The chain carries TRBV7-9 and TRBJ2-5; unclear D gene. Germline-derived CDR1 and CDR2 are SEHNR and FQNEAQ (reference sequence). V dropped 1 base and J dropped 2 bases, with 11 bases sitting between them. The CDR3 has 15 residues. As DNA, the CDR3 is TGTGCCAGCAGCTTAGGAGGAGTAGAACAAGAGACCCAGTACTTC. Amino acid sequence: CASSLGGVEQETQYF.

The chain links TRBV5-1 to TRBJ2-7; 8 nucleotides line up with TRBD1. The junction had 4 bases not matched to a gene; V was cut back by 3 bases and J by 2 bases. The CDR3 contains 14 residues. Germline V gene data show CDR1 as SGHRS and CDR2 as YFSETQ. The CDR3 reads CASSSDRVPYEQYF. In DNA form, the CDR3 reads TGCGCCAGCAGCTCGGACAGGGTCCCCTACGAGCAGTACTTC.

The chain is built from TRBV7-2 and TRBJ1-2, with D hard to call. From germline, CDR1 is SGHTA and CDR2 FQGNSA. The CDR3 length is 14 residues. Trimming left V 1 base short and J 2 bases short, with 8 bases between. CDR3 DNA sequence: TGTGCCAGCAGCTTAGACCAGCGCAACTATGGCTACACCTTC. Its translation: CASSLDQRNYGYTF.

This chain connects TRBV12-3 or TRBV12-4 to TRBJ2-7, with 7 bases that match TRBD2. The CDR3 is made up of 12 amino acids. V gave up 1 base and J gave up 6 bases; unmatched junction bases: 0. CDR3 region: CASSLGGGEQYF. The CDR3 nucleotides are TGTGCCAGCAGTTTAGGCGGGGGCGAGCAGTACTTC.

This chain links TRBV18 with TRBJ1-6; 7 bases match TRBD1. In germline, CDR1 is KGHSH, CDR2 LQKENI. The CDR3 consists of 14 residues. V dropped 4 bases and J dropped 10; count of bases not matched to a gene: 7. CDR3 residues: CASSRGQVFSPLHF. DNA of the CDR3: TGTGCCAGCTCACGCGGACAGGTTTTCTCACCCCTCCACTTT.

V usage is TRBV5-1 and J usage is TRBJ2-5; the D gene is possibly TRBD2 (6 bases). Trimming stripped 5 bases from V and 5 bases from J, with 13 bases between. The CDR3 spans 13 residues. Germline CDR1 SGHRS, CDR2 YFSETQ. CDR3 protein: CASSSGSGETQYF. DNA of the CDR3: TGCGCCAGCAGTAGCGGCTCCGGGGAGACCCAGTACTTC.

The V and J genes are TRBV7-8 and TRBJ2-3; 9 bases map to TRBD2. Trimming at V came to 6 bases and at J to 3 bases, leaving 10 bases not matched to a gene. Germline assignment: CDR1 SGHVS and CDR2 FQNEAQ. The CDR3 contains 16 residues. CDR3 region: CASSRVAGGPTDTQYF. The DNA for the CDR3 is TGTGCCAGCAGTAGGGTCGCGGGGGGGCCTACAGATACGCAGTATTTT.

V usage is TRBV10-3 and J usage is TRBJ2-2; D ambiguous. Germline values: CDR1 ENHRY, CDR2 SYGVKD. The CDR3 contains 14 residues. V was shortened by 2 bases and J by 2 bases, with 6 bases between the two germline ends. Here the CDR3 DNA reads TGTGCCATCAGTGAGGGAGAAAACACCGGGGAGCTGTTTTTT. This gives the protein CAISEGENTGELFF.

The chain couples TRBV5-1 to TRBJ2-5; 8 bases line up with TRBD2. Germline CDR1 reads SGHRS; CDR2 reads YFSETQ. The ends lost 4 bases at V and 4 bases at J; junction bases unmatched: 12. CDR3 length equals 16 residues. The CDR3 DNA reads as TGCGCCAGCAGCCTCTTCAGGCAGCGGGGGAGAGAGACCCAGTACTTC. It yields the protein CASSLFRQRGRETQYF.

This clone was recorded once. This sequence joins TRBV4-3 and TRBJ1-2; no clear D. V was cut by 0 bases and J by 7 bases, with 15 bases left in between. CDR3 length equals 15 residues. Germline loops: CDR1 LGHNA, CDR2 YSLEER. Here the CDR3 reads CASSQDRSGSRGYTF. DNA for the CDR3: TGCGCCAGCAGCCAAGACAGGAGCGGATCCCGTGGCTACACCTTC.

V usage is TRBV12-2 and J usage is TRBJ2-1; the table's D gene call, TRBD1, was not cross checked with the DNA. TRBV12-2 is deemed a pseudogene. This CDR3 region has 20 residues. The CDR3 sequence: CASRLGPPQPGQGDRGEQFF. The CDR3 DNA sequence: TGTGCAAGTCGCTTGGGACCCCCCCAACCGGGACAGGGGGATCGCGGTGAGCAGTTCTTC.

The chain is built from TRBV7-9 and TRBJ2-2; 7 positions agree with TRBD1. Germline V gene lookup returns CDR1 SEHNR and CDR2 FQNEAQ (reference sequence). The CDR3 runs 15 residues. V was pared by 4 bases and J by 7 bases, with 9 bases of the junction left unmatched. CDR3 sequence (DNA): TGTGCCAGCAGCTCCACAGGGGAAATTGACGGGGAGCTGTTTTTT. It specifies CASSSTGEIDGELFF.

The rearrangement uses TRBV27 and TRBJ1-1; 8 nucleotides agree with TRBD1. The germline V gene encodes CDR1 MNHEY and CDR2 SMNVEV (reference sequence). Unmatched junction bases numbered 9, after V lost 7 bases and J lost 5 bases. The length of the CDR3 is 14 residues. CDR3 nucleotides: TGTGCCAGCAACCCCGGACAGGGATTGACTGAAGCTTTCTTT. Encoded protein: CASNPGQGLTEAFF.